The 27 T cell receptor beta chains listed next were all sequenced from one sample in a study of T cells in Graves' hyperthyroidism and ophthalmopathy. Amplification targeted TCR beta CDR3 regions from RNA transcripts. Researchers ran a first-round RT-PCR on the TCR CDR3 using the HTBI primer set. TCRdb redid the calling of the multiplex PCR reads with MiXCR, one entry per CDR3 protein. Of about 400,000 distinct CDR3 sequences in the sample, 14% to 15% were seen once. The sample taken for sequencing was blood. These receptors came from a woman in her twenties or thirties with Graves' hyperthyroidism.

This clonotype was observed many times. CDR3 DNA sequence: TGTGCCAGCAGCTTAGTGGCTAGCGGGAGTGGTACAGATACGCAGTATTTT. Translating gives CASSLVASGSGTDTQYF. The V call is TRBV7-9, the J call TRBJ2-3; 10 positions match TRBD2. Germline trimming cut 1 base from V and 3 bases from J; bases unmatched to any gene: 7. The length of the CDR3 is 17 residues. CDR1 is SEHNR, CDR2 FQNEAQ, per germline (reference sequence). The complete variable domain, with remaining parts taken from reference TRBV7-9 and TRBJ2-3, reads DTGVSQNPRHKITKRGQNVTFRCDPISEHNRLYWYRQTLGQGPEFLTYFQNEAQLEKSRLLSDRFSAERPKGSFSTLEIQRTEQGDSAMYLCASSLVASGSGTDTQYFGPGTRLTVL.

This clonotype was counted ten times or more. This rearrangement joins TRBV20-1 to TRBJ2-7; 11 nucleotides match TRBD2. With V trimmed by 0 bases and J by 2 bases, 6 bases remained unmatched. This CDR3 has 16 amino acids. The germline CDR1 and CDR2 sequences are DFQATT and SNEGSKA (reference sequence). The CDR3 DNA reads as TGCAGTGCTAGAGATCTAGCGGGAGGCCATCCCTACGAGCAGTACTTC. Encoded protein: CSARDLAGGHPYEQYF.

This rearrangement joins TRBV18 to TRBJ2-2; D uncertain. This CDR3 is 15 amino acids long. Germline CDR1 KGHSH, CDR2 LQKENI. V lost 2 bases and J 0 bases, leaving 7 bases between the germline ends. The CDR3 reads CASSPTSANTGELFF. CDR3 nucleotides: TGTGCCAGCTCACCAACAAGCGCGAACACCGGGGAGCTGTTTTTT.

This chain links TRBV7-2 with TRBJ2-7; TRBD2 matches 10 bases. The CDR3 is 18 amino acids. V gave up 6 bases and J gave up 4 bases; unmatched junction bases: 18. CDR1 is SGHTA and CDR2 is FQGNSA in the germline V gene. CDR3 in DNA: TGTGCCAGCAGTACCCCCACTAGCGGGAATGCCTTGGGTTACGAGCAGTACTTC. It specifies CASSTPTSGNALGYEQYF.

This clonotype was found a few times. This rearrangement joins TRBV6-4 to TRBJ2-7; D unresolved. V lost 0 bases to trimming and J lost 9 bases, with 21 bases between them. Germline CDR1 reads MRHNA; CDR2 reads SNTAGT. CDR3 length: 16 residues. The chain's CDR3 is CASSDSISRKRSVQYF. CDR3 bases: TGTGCCAGCAGTGACTCGATATCCCGGAAGCGTTCGGTGCAGTACTTC.

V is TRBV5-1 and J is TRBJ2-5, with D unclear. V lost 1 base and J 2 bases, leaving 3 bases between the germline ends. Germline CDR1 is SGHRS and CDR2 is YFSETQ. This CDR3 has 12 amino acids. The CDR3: CASSLKQETQYF. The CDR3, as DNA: TGCGCCAGCAGCTTGAAACAAGAGACCCAGTACTTC.

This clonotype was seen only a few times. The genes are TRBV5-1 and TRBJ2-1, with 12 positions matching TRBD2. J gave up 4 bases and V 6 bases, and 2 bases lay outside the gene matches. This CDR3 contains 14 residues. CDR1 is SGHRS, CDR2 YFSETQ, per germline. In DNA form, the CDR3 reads TGCGCCAGCAACGGACTAGCGGGGTACAATGAGCAGTTCTTC. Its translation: CASNGLAGYNEQFF.

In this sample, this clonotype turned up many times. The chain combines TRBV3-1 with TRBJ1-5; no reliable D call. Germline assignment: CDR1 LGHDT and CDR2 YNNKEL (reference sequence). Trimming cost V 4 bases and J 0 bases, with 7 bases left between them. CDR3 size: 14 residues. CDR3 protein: CASSPQYSNQPQHF. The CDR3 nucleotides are TGTGCCAGCAGCCCCCAGTATAGCAATCAGCCCCAGCATTTT.

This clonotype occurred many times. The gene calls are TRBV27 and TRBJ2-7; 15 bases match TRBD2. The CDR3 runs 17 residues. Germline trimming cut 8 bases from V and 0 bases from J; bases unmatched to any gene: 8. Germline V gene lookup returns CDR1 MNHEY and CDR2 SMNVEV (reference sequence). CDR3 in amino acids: CASADVGLAGGSYEQYF. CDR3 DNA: TGTGCCAGCGCTGACGTGGGACTAGCGGGAGGCTCCTACGAGCAGTACTTC.

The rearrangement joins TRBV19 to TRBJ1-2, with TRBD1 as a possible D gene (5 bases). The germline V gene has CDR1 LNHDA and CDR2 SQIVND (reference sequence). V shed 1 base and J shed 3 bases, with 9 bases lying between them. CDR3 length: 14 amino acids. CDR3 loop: CASSIASGDYGYTF. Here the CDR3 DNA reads TGTGCCAGTAGTATAGCTTCGGGGGACTATGGCTACACCTTC.

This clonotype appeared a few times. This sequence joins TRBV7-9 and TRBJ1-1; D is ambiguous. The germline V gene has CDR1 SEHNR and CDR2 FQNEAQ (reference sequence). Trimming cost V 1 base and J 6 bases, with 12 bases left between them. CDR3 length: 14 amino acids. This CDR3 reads CASSLGVSPPEAFF. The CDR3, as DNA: TGTGCCAGCAGCTTAGGGGTCTCCCCACCTGAAGCTTTCTTT.

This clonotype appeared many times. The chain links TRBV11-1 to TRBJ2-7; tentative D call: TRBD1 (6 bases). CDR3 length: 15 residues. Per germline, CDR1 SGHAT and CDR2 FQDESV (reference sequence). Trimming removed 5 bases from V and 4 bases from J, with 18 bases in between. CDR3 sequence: CASSLRRTVGYEQYF. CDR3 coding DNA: TGTGCCAGCAGCCTCCGCCGGACAGTGGGGTACGAGCAGTACTTC.

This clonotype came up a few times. The CDR3 reads CASSQGSQSGYNEQFF. The CDR3 DNA is TGTGCCAGCAGCCAAGGTTCTCAGTCTGGCTACAATGAGCAGTTCTTC. The chain employs TRBV3-1 and TRBJ2-1, with D hard to call. V dropped 1 base and J dropped 3 bases, with 13 bases sitting between them. The CDR3 contains 16 residues. Germline V gene data show CDR1 as LGHDT and CDR2 as YNNKEL (reference sequence).

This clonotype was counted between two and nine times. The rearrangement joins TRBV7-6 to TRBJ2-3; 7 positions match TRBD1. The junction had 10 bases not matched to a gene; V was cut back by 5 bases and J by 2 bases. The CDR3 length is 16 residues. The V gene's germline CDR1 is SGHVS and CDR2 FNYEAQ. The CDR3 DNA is TGTGCCAGCAGCCACGGGACAGCGAAACTCACAGATACGCAGTATTTT. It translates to CASSHGTAKLTDTQYF.

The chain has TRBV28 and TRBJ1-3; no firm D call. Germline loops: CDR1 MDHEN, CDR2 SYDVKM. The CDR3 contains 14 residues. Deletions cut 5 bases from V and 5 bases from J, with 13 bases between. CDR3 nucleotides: TGTGCCAGCAGTCCGAGCGGCCCGAGAAACACCATATATTTT. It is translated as CASSPSGPRNTIYF. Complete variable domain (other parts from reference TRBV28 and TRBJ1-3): DVKVTQSSRYLVKRTGEKVFLECVQDMDHENMFWYRQDPGLGLRLIYFSYDVKMKEKGDIPEGYSVSREKKERFSLILESASTNQTSMYLCASSPSGPRNTIYFGEGSWLTVV.

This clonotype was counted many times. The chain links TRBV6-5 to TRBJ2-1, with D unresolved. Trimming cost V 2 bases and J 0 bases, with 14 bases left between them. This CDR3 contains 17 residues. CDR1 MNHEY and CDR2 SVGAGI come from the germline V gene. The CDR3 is CASSYAAETSSYNEQFF. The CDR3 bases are TGTGCCAGCAGTTACGCAGCTGAGACGAGCTCCTACAATGAGCAGTTCTTC.

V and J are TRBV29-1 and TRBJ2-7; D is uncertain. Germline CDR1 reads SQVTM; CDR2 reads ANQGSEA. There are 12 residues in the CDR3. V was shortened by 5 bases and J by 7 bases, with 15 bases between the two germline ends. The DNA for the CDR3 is TGCAGCGTTTGCAGGCAGACGGAGGAGCAGTACTTC. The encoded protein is CSVCRQTEEQYF.

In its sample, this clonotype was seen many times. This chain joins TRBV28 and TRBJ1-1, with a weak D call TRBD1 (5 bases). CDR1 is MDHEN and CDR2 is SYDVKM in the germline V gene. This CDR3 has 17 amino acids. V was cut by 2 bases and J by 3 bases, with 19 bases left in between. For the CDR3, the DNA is TGTGCCAGCAGTTTAGAGGTAGGGGCAGGGATGCACACTGAAGCTTTCTTT. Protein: CASSLEVGAGMHTEAFF.

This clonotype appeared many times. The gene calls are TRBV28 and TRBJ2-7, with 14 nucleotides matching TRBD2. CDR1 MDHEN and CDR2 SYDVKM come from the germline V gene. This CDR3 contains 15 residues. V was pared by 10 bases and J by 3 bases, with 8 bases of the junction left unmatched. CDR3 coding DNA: TGTGCCACCTACCGCGGACTAGCGGGAGGCTACGAGCAGTACTTC. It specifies CATYRGLAGGYEQYF.

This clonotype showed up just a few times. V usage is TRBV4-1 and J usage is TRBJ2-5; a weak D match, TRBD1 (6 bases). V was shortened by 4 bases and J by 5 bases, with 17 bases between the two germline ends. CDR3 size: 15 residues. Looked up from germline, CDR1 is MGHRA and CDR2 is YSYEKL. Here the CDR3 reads CASSPTQGFGETQYF. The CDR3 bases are TGCGCCAGCAGCCCCACGCAGGGGTTCGGGGAGACCCAGTACTTC.

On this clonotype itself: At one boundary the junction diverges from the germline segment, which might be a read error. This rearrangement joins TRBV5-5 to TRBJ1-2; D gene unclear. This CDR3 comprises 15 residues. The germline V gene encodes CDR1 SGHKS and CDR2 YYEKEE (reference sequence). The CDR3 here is CASTSTSGGYYGYIF. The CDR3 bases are TGTGCCAGCACCTCGACCTCTGGAGGGTACTATGGCTACATCTTC.

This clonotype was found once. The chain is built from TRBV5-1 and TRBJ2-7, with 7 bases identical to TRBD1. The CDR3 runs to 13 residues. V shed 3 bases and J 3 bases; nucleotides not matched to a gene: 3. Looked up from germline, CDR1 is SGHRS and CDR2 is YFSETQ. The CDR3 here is CASSWGQNYEQYF. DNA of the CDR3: TGCGCCAGCAGCTGGGGACAGAACTACGAGCAGTACTTC.

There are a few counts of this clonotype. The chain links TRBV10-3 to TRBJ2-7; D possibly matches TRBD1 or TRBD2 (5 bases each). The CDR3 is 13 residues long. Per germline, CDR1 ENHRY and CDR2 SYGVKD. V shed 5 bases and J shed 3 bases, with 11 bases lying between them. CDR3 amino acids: CAISPGPNYEQYF. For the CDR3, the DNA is TGTGCCATCAGTCCGGGACCGAACTACGAGCAGTACTTC.

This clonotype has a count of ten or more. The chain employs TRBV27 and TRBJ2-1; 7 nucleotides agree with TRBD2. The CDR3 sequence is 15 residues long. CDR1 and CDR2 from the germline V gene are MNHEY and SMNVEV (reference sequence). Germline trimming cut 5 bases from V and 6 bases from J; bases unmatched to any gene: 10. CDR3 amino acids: CASSASGNPFNEQFF. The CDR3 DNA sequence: TGTGCCAGCAGTGCTAGCGGAAACCCATTCAATGAGCAGTTCTTC.

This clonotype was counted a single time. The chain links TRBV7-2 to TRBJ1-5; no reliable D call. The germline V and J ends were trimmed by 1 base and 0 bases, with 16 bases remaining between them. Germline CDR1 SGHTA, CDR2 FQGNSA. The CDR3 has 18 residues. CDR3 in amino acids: CASSLDLGRPYSNQPQHF. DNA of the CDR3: TGTGCCAGCAGCTTAGACTTAGGCAGGCCCTATAGCAATCAGCCCCAGCATTTT. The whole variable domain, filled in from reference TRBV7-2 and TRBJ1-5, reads GAGVSQSPSNKVTEKGKDVELRCDPISGHTALYWYRQSLGQGLEFLIYFQGNSAPDKSGLPSDRFSAERTGGSVSTLTIQRTQQEDSAVYLCASSLDLGRPYSNQPQHFGDGTRLSIL.

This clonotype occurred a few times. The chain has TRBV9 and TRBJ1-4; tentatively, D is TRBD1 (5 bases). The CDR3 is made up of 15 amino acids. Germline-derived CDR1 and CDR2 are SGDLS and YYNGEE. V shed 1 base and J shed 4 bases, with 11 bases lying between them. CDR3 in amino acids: CASSVRPGGNEKLFF. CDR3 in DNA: TGTGCCAGCAGCGTACGGCCTGGGGGTAATGAAAAACTGTTTTTT.

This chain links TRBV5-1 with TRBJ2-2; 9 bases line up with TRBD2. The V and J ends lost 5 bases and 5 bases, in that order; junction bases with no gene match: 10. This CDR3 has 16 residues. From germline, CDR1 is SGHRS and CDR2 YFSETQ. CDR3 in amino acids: CASRTEGTSRTGELFF. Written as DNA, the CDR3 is TGCGCCAGCAGAACGGAGGGGACTAGCCGTACCGGGGAGCTGTTTTTT. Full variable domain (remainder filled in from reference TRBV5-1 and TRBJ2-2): KAGVTQTPRYLIKTRGQQVTLSCSPISGHRSVSWYQQTPGQGLQFLFEYFSETQRNKGNFPGRFSGRQFSNSRSEMNVSTLELGDSALYLCASRTEGTSRTGELFFGEGSRLTVL.